The clone carrying this TCR beta chain was detected only a few times. Its antigen remains unknown. The CDR3 spans 11 residues. V trimming: 1 base; J trimming: 16 bases; junction bases outside the gene matches: 7. Germline CDR1 GTSNPN, CDR2 SVGIG (reference sequence). The data derive from a study of beta chain features in type 1 diabetes. Study outcomes and limitations: People with Type 1 diabetes carried modestly yet significantly shorter TCRB CDR3s in all four CD4+ subsets.

Since all of the isolated RNA was reverse transcribed, expressed TCRB transcripts were what got sequenced. Clones were sequenced by immunoSEQ multiplex PCR, and TCRdb holds only the in-frame ones, with some missing. The profile shows around 190,000 clones, 10% to 15% of them singletons. The TCR sequence derives from a woman under 30 in good health. The chain uses TRBV30 and TRBJ1-5; TRBD1 aligns across 7 bases. Sequenced: central memory CD4+ T cells from blood. The CDR3 reads CAWSGDRVIHF. DNA for the CDR3: TGTGCCTGGAGTGGCGACAGGGTAATACATTTT.